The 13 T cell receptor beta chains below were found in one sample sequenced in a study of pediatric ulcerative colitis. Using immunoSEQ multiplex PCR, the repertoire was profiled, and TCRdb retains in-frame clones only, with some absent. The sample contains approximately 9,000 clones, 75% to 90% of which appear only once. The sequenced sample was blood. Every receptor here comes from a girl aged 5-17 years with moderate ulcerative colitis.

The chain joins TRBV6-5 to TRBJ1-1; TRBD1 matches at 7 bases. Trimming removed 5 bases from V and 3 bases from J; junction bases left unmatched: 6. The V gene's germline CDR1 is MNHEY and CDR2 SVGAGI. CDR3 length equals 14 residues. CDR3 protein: CASSTQTGYTEAFF. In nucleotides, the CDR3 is TGTGCCAGCAGTACGCAGACAGGGTACACTGAAGCTTTCTTT.

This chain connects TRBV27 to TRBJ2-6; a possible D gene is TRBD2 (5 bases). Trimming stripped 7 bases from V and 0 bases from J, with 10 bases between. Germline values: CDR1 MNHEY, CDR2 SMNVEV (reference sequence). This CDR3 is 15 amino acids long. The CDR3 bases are TGTGCCAGCAAAAAAGGACTCTCTGGGGCCAACGTCCTGACTTTC. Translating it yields CASKKGLSGANVLTF.

The chain's CDR3 is CATSRDLGDTDTQYF. The DNA of the CDR3 is TGTGCCACCAGCAGAGATCTAGGGGACACAGATACGCAGTATTTT. This chain links TRBV15 with TRBJ2-3; D might be TRBD1 (5 bases). V was pared by 0 bases and J by 2 bases, with 9 bases between. Germline V gene lookup returns CDR1 LNHNV and CDR2 YYDKDF (reference sequence). This CDR3 contains 15 residues. The full variable domain, in which reference TRBV15 and TRBJ2-3 provide the parts outside the CDR3, is DAMVIQNPRYQVTQFGKPVTLSCSQTLNHNVMYWYQQKSSQAPKLLFHYYDKDFNNEADTPDNFQSRRPNTSFCFLDIRSPGLGDTAMYLCATSRDLGDTDTQYFGPGTRLTVL.

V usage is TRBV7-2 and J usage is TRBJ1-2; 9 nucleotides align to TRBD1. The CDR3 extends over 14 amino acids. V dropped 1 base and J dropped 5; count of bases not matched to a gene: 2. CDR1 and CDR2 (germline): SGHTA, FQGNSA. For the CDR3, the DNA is TGTGCCAGCAGCTTAGGGGGACAGGGTTATGGCTACACCTTC. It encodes CASSLGGQGYGYTF. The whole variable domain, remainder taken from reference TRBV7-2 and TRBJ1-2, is GAGVSQSPSNKVTEKGKDVELRCDPISGHTALYWYRQSLGQGLEFLIYFQGNSAPDKSGLPSDRFSAERTGGSVSTLTIQRTQQEDSAVYLCASSLGGQGYGYTFGSGTRLTVV.

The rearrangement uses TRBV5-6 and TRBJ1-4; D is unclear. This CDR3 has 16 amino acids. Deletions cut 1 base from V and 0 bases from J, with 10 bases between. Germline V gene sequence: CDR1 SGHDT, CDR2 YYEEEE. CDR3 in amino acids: CASSLKILSTNEKLFF. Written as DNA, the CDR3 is TGTGCCAGCAGCTTGAAAATTCTCTCAACTAATGAAAAACTGTTTTTT.

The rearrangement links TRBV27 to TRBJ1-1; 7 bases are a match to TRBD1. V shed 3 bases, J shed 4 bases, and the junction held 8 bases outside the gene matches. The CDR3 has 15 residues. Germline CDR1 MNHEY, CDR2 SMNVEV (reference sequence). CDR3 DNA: TGTGCCAGCAGTTTCGCCCTACAGGGGTCCACTGAAGCTTTCTTT. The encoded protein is CASSFALQGSTEAFF.

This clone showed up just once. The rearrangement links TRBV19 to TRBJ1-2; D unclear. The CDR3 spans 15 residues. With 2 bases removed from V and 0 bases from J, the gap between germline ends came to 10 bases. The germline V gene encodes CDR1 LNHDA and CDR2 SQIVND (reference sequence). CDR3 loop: CASSIREPANYGYTF. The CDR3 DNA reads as TGTGCCAGTAGTATAAGGGAACCGGCTAACTATGGCTACACCTTC.

CDR3 in amino acids: CASSPDRPNYGYTF. The CDR3 bases are TGTGCCAGTAGTCCGGACAGACCTAACTATGGCTACACCTTC. The J gene is TRBJ1-2, the V gene TRBV19; a weak D match, TRBD1 (6 bases). The CDR3 totals 14 residues. Between the trimmed V and J ends, which lost 5 bases and 0 bases, there was a span of 10 bases. The V gene's germline CDR1 is LNHDA and CDR2 SQIVND (reference sequence).

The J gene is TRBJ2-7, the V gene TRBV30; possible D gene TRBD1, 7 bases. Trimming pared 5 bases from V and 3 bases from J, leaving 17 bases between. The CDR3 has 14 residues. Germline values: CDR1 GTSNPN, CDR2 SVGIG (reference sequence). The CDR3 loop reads CAWDWGQGGYEQYF. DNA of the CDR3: TGTGCCTGGGACTGGGGGCAGGGGGGCTACGAGCAGTACTTC.

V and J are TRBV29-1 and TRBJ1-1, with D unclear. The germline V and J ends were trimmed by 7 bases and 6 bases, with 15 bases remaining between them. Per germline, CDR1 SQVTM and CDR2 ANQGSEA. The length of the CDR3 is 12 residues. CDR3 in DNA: TGCAGCGCCCAACCCCTGGGATCTGAAGCTTTCTTT. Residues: CSAQPLGSEAFF.

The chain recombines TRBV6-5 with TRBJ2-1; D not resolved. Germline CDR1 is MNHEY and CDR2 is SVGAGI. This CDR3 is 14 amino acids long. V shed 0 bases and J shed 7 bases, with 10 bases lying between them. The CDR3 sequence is CASSYSQAVNEQFF. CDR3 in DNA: TGTGCCAGCAGTTACTCCCAGGCCGTGAATGAGCAGTTCTTC.

The CDR3 sequence: CSASKAGEQYF. The CDR3 coding sequence is TGCAGTGCTAGTAAGGCCGGCGAGCAGTACTTC. The V call is TRBV20-1, the J call TRBJ2-7; D unresolved. From germline, CDR1 is DFQATT and CDR2 SNEGSKA (reference sequence). The V gene lost 3 bases and the J gene lost 6 bases, with 9 bases spanning the gap. The CDR3 extends over 11 amino acids.

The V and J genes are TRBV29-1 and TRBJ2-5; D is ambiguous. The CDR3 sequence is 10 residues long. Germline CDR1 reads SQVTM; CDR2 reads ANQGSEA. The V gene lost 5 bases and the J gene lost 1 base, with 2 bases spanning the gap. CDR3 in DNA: TGCAGCGTTTTCCAAGAGACCCAGTACTTC. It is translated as CSVFQETQYF.